This T cell receptor (beta chain) was identified during a study of cytomegalovirus exposure and HLA in healthy donors. Study-level points and caveats: The study labeled more than 150 TCR beta chains cytomegalovirus-associated.

This CDR3 has 14 residues. Per germline, CDR1 SGHVS and CDR2 FQNEAQ. Trimming pared 5 bases from V and 4 bases from J, leaving 14 bases between. The method was immunoSEQ multiplex PCR; TCRdb's version includes in-frame clones alone and lacks a portion of them. The sample contains 130,000 or so clones, approximately 89% of which appear only once. Remarks on this clone: Its matching antigen is unknown.

The V and J genes are TRBV7-8 and TRBJ1-1, with a possible D match to TRBD1 (5 bases). This TCR was sampled from a man aged 25-45 years in good health and CMV-seronegative. The sample comprised PBMCs. CDR3 DNA: TGTGCCAGCAGCGCGGGACTGCGGGCCACTGAAGCTTTCTTT. Encoded protein: CASSAGLRATEAFF.